This T cell receptor (beta chain) was identified during a study of OX40 agonist ivuxolimab in advanced cancers. Per germline, CDR1 LNHDA and CDR2 SQIVND (reference sequence). Trimming stripped 3 bases from V and 4 bases from J, with 9 bases between. There are 14 residues in the CDR3. Produced via immunoSEQ multiplex PCR; TCRdb's table is partial and in-frame only. This table holds under 80,000 clones, about nine tenths found once. Sequencing was performed on CD4+ or CD8+ T cells sorted from blood, taken in a trial of the OX40 agonist ivuxolimab. The sequence was collected from an adult with an advanced solid tumor such as melanoma, head and neck, liver or kidney cancer. The chain is built from TRBV19 and TRBJ2-2; D remains ambiguous. The CDR3 sequence is CASSMGLSTGELFF. DNA of the CDR3: TGTGCCAGTAGTATGGGGTTAAGCACCGGGGAGCTGTTTTTT.